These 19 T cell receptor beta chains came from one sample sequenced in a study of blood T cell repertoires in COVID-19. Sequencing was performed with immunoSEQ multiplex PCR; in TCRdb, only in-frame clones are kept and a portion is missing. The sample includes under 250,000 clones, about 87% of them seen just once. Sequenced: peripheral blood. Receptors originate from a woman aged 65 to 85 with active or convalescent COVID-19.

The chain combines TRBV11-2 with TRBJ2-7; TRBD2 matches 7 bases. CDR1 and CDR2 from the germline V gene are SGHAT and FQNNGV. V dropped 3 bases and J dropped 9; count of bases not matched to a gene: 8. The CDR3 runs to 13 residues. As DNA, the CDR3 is TGTGCCAGCAGCTTGGGGGAGGGACTGGGGCAGTACTTC. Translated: CASSLGEGLGQYF.

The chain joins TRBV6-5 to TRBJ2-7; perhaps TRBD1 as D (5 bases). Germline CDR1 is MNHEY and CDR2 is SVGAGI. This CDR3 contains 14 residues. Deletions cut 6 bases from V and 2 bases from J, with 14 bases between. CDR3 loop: CASSPDSPTYEQYF. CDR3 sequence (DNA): TGTGCCAGCAGCCCCGACAGCCCTACCTACGAGCAGTACTTC.

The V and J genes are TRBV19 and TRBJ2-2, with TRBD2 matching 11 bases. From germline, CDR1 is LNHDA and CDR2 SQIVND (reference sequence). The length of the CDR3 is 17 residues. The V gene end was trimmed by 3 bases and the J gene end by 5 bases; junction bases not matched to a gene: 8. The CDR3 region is CASSISSGGPKTGELFF. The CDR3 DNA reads TGTGCCAGTAGTATTTCTAGCGGGGGGCCAAAAACCGGGGAGCTGTTTTTT.

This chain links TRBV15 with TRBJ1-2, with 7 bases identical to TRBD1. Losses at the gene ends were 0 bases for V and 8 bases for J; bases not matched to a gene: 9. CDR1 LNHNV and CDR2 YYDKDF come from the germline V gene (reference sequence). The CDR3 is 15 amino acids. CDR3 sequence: CATSRDSGQLIGYTF. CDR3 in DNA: TGTGCCACCAGCAGAGATTCGGGACAGCTAATCGGCTACACCTTC.

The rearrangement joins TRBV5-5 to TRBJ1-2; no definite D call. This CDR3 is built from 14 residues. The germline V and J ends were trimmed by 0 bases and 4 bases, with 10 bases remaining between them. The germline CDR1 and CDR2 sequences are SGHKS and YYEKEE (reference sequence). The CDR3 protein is CASSLDRSPYGYTF. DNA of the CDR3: TGTGCCAGCAGCTTGGATCGTAGCCCCTATGGCTACACCTTC.

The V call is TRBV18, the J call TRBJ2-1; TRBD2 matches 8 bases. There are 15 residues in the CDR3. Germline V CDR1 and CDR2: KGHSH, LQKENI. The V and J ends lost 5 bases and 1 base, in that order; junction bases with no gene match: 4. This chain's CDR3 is CASSVLAGSYNEQFF. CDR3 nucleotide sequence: TGTGCCAGCTCAGTCCTAGCGGGTTCCTACAATGAGCAGTTCTTC.

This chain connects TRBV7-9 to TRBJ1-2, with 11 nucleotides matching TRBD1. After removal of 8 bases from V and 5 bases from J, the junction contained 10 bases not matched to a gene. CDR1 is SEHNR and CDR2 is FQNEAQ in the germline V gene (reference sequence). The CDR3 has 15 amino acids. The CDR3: CASALGTGGEYGYTF. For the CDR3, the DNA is TGTGCCAGCGCTCTTGGGACAGGGGGAGAGTATGGCTACACCTTC.

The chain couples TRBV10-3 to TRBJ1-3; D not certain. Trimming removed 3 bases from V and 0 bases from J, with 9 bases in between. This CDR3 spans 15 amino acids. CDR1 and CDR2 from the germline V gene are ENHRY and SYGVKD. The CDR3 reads CAISDQATSGNTIYF. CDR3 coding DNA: TGTGCCATCAGTGACCAGGCGACCTCTGGAAACACCATATATTTT.

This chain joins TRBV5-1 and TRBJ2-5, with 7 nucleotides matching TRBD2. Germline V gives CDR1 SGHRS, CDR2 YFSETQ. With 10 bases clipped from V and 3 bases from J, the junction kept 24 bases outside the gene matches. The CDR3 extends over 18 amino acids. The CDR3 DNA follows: TGCGCCGCCTCCTTGGGGTTAGCGGGTCGGAGCTCTGAAGAGACCCAGTACTTC. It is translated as CAASLGLAGRSSEETQYF.

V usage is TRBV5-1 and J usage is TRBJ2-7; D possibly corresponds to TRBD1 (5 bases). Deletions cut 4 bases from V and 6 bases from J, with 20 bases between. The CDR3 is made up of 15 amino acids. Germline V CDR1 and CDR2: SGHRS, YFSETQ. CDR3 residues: CASSARQGASGEQYF. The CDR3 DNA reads TGCGCCAGCAGCGCCCGGCAGGGCGCGTCTGGCGAGCAGTACTTC.

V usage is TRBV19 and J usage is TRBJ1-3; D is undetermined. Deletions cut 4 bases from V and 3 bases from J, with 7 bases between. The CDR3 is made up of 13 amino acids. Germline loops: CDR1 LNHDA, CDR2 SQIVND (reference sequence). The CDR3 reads CASSTNLGNTIYF. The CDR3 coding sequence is TGTGCCAGTAGTACTAATCTTGGAAACACCATATATTTT. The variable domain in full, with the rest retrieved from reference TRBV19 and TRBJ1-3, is DGGITQSPKYLFRKEGQNVTLSCEQNLNHDAMYWYRQDPGQGLRLIYYSQIVNDFQKGDIAEGYSVSREKKESFPLTVTSAQKNPTAFYLCASSTNLGNTIYFGEGSWLTVV.

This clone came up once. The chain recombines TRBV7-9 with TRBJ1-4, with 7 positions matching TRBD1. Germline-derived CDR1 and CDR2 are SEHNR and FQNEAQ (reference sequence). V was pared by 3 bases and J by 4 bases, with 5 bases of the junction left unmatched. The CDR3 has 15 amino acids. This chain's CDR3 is CASSLAQGNNEKLFF. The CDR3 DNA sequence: TGTGCCAGCAGCTTGGCACAGGGGAATAATGAAAAACTGTTTTTT.

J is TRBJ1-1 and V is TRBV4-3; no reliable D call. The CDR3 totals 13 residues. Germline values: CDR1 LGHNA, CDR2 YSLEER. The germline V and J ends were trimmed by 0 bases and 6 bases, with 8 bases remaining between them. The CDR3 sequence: CASSQEYSSEAFF. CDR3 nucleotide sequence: TGCGCCAGCAGCCAAGAATACAGTTCTGAAGCTTTCTTT.

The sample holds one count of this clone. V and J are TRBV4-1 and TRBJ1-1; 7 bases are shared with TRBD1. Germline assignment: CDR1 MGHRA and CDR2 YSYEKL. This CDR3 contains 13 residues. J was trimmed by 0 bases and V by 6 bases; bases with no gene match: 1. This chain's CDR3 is CASRTGVNTEAFF. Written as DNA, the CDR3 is TGCGCCAGCAGAACAGGGGTGAACACTGAAGCTTTCTTT.

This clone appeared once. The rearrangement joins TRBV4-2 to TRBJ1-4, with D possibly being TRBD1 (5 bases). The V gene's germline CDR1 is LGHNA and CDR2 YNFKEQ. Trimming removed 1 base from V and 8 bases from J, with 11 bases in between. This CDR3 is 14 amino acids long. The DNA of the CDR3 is TGTGCCAGCAGCCAAGGTAGGGGAAGAGAAAAACTGTTTTTT. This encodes CASSQGRGREKLFF.

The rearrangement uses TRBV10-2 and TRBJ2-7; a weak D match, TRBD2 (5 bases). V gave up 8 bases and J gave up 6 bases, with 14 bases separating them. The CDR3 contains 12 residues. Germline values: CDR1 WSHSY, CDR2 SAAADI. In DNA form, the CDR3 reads TGCGCCAGCGCGTCTGGCGGGCTCGAGCAGTACTTC. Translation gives CASASGGLEQYF.

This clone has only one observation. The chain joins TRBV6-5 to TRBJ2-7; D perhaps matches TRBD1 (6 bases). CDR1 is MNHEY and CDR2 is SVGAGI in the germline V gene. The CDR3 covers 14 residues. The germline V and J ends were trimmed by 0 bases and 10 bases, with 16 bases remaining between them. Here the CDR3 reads CASSYSRSQGSQYF. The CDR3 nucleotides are TGTGCCAGCAGTTACTCGAGGAGTCAGGGGAGCCAGTACTTC.

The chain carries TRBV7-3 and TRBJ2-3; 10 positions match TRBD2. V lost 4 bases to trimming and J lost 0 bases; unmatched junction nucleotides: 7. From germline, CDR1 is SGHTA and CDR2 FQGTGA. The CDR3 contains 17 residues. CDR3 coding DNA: TGTGCCAGCAGCTCCCCAGAGCGGGGGGGGAGCACAGATACGCAGTATTTT. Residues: CASSSPERGGSTDTQYF.

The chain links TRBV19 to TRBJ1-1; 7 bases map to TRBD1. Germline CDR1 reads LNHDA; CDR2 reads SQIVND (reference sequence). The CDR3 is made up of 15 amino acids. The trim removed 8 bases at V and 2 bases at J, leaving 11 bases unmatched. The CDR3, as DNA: TGTGCCAGTTCTCCCCTGGGACAGACAAACACTGAAGCTTTCTTT. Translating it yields CASSPLGQTNTEAFF.